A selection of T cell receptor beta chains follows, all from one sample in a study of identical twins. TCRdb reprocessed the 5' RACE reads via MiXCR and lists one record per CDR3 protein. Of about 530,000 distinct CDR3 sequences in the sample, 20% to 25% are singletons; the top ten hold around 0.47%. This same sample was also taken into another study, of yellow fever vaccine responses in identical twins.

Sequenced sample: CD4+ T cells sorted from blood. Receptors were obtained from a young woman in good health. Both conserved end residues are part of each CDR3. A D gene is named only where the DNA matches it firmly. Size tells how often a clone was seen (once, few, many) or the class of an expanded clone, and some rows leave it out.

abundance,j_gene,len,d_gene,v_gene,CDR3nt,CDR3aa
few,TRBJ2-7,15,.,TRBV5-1,TGCGCCAGCGACGAGGGCCCTGCCCGGGGGAGCGAGCAGTACTTC,CASDEGPARGSEQYF
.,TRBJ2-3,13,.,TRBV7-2,TGTGCCAGCAGCTTATATTTGACAGATACGCAGTATTTT,CASSLYLTDTQYF
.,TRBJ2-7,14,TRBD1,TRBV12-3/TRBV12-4,TGTGCCAGCAGGAAGGGACAGGGGGCGGAGGAACAGTACTTC,CASRKGQGAEEQYF
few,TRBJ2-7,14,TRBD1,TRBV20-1,TGCAGTGCTAGCCAGGACAGGGGGAACTACGAGCAGTACTTC,CSASQDRGNYEQYF
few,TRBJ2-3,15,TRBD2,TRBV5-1,TGCGCCAGCAGCTTTGTAGCGGGAGGTCCAGATACGCAGTATTTT,CASSFVAGGPDTQYF
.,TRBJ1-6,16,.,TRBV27,TGTGCCAGCAGTTCCGAACGTGGACAGCCAAATTCACCCCTCCACTTT,CASSSERGQPNSPLHF
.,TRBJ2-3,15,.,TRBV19,TGTGCCAGTAGTCCCCAGGGATGGGGCACAGATACGCAGTATTTT,CASSPQGWGTDTQYF
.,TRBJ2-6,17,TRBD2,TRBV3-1,TGTGCCAGCAGGCCAGGGACTAGCGGATCTGGGGCCAACGTCCTGACTTTC,CASRPGTSGSGANVLTF
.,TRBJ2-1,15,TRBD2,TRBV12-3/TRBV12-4,TGTGCCAGCAGTTTAAGGGAGGGCCCCCTCGGGGAGCAGTTCTTC,CASSLREGPLGEQFF
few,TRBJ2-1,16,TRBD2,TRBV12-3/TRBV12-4,TGTGCCAGCAGTTTTATAGCGGGGGTCACATACAATGAGCAGTTCTTC,CASSFIAGVTYNEQFF
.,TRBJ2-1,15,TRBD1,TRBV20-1,TGCAGTGCTAGAGAGGACAGGGGAACCTACAATGAGCAGTTCTTC,CSAREDRGTYNEQFF
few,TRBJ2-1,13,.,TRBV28,TGTGCCAGCGGGAGGGGGGGGAACAATGAGCAGTTCTTC,CASGRGGNNEQFF
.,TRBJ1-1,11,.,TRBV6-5,TGTGCCAGCAGGGGGGTCACTGAAGCTTTCTTT,CASRGVTEAFF
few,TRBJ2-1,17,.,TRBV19,TGTGCCAGTAGAAACCAGGGTGGGAGAACCTACTGGAATGAGCAGTTCTTC,CASRNQGGRTYWNEQFF
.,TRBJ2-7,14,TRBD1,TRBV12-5,TGTGCTAGTGGCCCCGGGACAGGGTCCTACGAGCAGTACTTC,CASGPGTGSYEQYF
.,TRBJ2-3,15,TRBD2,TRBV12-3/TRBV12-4,TGTGCCAGCACCCCGGGAGGAGCGGGGAGAGATACGCAGTATTTT,CASTPGGAGRDTQYF
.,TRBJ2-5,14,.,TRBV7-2,TGTGCCAGCAGGGCTGGGACGGAACAAGAGACCCAGTACTTC,CASRAGTEQETQYF
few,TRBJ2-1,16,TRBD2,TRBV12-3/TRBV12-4,TGTGCCAGCAGCCGTGGACTAGCGGGGGGGCCAGGTGAGCAGTTCTTC,CASSRGLAGGPGEQFF
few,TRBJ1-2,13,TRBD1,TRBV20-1,TGCAGTGCTGTAAACAGGGGAAACTATGGCTACACCTTC,CSAVNRGNYGYTF
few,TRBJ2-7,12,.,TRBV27,TGTGCCAGCAGTTTATTGGGTGGCGAGCAGTACTTC,CASSLLGGEQYF
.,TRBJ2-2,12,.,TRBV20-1,TGCAGTGTTTCCGCGAACACCGGGGAGCTGTTTTTT,CSVSANTGELFF
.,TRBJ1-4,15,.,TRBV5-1,TGCGCCAGCAGCTTGGTGGGGGCAACTTATGAAAAACTGTTTTTT,CASSLVGATYEKLFF
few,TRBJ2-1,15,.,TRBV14,TGTGCCAGCAGCCTAGACGGAAACTCCTACAATGAGCAGTTCTTC,CASSLDGNSYNEQFF
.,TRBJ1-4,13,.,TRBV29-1,TGCAGCGTCAACATAGCAACTAATGAAAAACTGTTTTTT,CSVNIATNEKLFF
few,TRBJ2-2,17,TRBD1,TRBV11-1,TGTGCCAGCAGCATAGGACAGGGGGCGCTTTCCCCCGGGGAGCTGTTTTTT,CASSIGQGALSPGELFF
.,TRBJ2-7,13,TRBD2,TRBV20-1,TGCAGTGCTAGCTGGGGACTAGCCTACGAGCAGTACTTC,CSASWGLAYEQYF
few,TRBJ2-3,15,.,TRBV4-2,TGTGCCAGCAGCCAAGACCCGGGGTTCACAGATACGCAGTATTTT,CASSQDPGFTDTQYF
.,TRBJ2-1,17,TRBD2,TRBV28,TGTGCCAGCAGTTTTGGCGTAGCGGGAGGGACCTACAATGAGCAGTTCTTC,CASSFGVAGGTYNEQFF
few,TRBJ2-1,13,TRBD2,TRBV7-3,TGTGCCAGCAGGTATAGCGGGAGTAATGAGCAGTTCTTC,CASRYSGSNEQFF
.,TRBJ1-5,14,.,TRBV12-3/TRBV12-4,TGTGCCAGCAGTTTAATTCCCCCGGGGCAGCCCCAGCATTTT,CASSLIPPGQPQHF
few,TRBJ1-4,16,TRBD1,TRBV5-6,TGTGCCAGCAGCTCCCCCGGGACAGGGGCTAATGAAAAACTGTTTTTT,CASSSPGTGANEKLFF
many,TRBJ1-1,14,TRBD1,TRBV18,TGTGCCAGCTCATGGACAGGGTCGGGCACTGAAGCTTTCTTT,CASSWTGSGTEAFF
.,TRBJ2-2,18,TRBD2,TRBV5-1,TGCGCCAGCAGCCCCCCTGGACTAGCGGGGACAAGAACCGGGGAGCTGTTTTTT,CASSPPGLAGTRTGELFF
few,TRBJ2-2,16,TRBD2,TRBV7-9,TGTGCCAGCAGCTTCGGACTAGCGGGGAGAACCGGGGAGCTGTTTTTT,CASSFGLAGRTGELFF
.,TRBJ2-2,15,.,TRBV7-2,TGTGCCAGCAGCCCCAGAACACTAGGCTCCGGGGAGCTGTTTTTT,CASSPRTLGSGELFF
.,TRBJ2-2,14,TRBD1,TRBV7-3,TGTGCCAGCAGCCCGGGACAGTACACCGGGGAGCTGTTTTTT,CASSPGQYTGELFF
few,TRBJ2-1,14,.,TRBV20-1,TGCAGTGCTAGAGATTTTCGGCTCACCAATGAGCAGTTCTTC,CSARDFRLTNEQFF
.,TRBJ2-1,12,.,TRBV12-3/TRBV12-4,TGTGCCAGCAGTTTCCCAAGGGTTGCGCAGTTCTTC,CASSFPRVAQFF
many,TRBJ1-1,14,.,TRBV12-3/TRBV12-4,TGTGCCAGCAGTTTGGGCAGGGGGAACACTGAAGCTTTCTTT,CASSLGRGNTEAFF
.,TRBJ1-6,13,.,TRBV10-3,TGTGCCATCCACGGGACACATAATTCACCCCTCCACTTT,CAIHGTHNSPLHF
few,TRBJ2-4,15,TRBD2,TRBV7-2,TGTGCCAGCAGCTCCACTAGCGGGGTTCAAAACATTCAGTACTTC,CASSSTSGVQNIQYF